The TCR beta chain described here comes from a study of somatic mutations in cytotoxic T cells in rheumatoid arthritis. Sequencing used immunoSEQ multiplex PCR; TCRdb keeps in-frame clones, though not all of them. The sample comprises about 25,000 clones, 82% of which are singletons, and roughly 5% rests with the top ten. CDR1 MNHEY and CDR2 SMNVEV come from the germline V gene (reference sequence). V was clipped by 7 bases and J by 7 bases, with 17 bases between them. This CDR3 is 14 amino acids long. The specimen was CD8+ T cells sorted from blood. This chain joins TRBV27 and TRBJ2-1; D is uncertain. The source is a man aged 50-59 years in good health. The chain's CDR3 is CASMILGLGNEQFF. DNA for the CDR3: TGTGCCAGCATGATCTTGGGTTTGGGTAATGAGCAGTTCTTC.